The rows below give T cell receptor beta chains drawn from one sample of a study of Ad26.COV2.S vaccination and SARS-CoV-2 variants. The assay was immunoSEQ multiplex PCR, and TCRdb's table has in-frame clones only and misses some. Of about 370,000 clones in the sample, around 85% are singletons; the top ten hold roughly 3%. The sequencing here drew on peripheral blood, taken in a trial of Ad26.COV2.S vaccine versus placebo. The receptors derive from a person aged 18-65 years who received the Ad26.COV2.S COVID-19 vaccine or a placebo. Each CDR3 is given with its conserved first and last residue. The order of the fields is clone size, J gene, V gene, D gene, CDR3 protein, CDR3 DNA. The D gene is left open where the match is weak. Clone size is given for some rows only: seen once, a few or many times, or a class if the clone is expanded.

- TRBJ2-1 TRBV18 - CASSRTGPTGLGNEQFF TGTGCCAGCTCCCGCACTGGGCCGACGGGTCTAGGGAATGAGCAGTTCTTC
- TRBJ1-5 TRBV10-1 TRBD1 CASSGGQAHYSNQPQHF TGCGCCAGCAGTGGGGGACAGGCCCATTATAGCAATCAGCCCCAGCATTTT
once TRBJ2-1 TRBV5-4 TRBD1 CASRFSDRANEQFF TGTGCCAGCAGATTTTCCGACAGGGCCAATGAGCAGTTCTTC
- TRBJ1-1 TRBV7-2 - CASSLAGLQNTEAFF TGTGCCAGCAGCTTAGCGGGCCTACAGAACACTGAAGCTTTCTTT
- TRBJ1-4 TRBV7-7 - CASSPQNRAHRELFF TGTGCTAGCAGCCCCCAGAACAGGGCCCACAGGGAACTGTTTTTT
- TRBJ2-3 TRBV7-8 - CASSIPGWADTQYF TGTGCCAGCAGCATCCCCGGGTGGGCAGATACGCAGTATTTT
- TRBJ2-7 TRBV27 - CASTGQGSYEQYF TGTGCCAGCACCGGGCAAGGGAGCTACGAGCAGTACTTC
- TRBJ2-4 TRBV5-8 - CASNLRKNIQYF TGTGCCAGCAACCTTAGGAAAAACATTCAGTACTTC
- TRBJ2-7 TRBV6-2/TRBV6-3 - CASSYAGSYEQYF TGTGCCAGCAGTTACGCAGGTTCCTACGAGCAGTACTTC
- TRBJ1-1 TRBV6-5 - CASSWDGGEKTEAFF TGTGCCAGCAGTTGGGACGGAGGAGAGAAGACTGAAGCTTTCTTT
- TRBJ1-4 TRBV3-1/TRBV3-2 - CASSQREGQLFF TGTGCCAGCAGCCAAAGGGAAGGTCAACTGTTTTTT
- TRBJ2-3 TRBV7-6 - CASSWLFGRNTDTQYF TGTGCCAGCAGTTGGCTGTTCGGCAGAAACACAGATACGCAGTATTTT
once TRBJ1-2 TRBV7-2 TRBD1 CASSLEGQGAYGYTF TGTGCCAGCAGCTTAGAGGGACAGGGGGCCTATGGCTACACCTTC
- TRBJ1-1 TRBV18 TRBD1 CASSWDSQNTEAFF TGTGCCAGCTCGTGGGACAGCCAGAACACTGAAGCTTTCTTT
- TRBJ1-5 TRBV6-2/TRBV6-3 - CASSYEGLGHQPQHF TGTGCCAGCAGTTACGAGGGGTTGGGGCATCAGCCCCAGCATTTT
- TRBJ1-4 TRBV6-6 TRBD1 CAGAPGQAGKLFF TGTGCCGGCGCACCGGGACAGGCGGGGAAACTGTTTTTT
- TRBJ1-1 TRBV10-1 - CASSESGSGEAFF TGCGCCAGCAGTGAGTCGGGGTCCGGCGAAGCTTTCTTT
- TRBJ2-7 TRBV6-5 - CASSLTFSYEQYF TGTGCCAGCAGTTTAACGTTCTCCTACGAGCAGTACTTC
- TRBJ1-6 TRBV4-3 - CASSQVAGNSPLHF TGCGCCAGCAGCCAAGTGGCAGGGAATTCACCCCTCCACTTT
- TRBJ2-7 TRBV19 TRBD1 CASSWGQGDEQYF TGTGCCAGTAGTTGGGGACAGGGGGACGAGCAGTACTTC
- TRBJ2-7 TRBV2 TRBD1 CASSADRDSSYEQYF TGTGCCAGCAGTGCTGACCGGGACAGCTCCTACGAGCAGTACTTC
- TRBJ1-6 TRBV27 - CASRRLSYNSPLHF TGTGCCAGCAGGAGGCTCTCCTATAATTCACCCCTCCACTTT
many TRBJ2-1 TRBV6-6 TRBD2 CASSAGVDYNEQFF TGTGCCAGTTCGGCGGGGGTGGACTACAATGAGCAGTTCTTC
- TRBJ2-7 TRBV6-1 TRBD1 CASSEYRGAFSYEQYF TGTGCCAGCAGTGAATACAGGGGGGCCTTCTCCTACGAGCAGTACTTC
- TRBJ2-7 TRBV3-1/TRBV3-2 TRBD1 CASSQPGQTYEQYF TGTGCCAGCAGCCAACCGGGACAGACCTACGAGCAGTACTTC
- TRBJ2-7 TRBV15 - CATSRDRGIAYEQYF TGTGCCACCAGCAGAGACAGGGGAATCGCATACGAGCAGTACTTC
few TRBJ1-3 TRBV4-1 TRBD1 CASSQDLGDRVLGNTIYF TGCGCCAGCAGCCAAGATCTCGGAGACAGGGTCCTAGGAAACACCATATATTTT
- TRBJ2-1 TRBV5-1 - CASSLYTGEQFF TGCGCCAGCAGCTTGTACACCGGTGAGCAGTTCTTC
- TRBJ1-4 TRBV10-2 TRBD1 CASSESGTGSKLFF TGCGCCAGCAGTGAGTCTGGGACAGGGTCAAAACTGTTTTTT
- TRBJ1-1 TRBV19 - CATRSGVNTEAFF TGTGCCACCCGGTCAGGAGTGAACACTGAAGCTTTCTTT
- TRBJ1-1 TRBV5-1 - CAVSESGGTEAFF TGCGCCGTATCCGAAAGCGGAGGGACTGAAGCTTTCTTT
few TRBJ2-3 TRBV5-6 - CASSPGLSSTDTQYF TGTGCCAGCAGCCCGGGACTGTCGAGCACAGATACGCAGTATTTT
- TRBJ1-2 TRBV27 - CASSLEYNYGYTF TGTGCCAGCAGTTTGGAGTACAACTATGGCTACACCTTC
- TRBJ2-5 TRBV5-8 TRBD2 CASSLERGGRGTQYF TGTGCCAGCAGCTTGGAGCGGGGGGGCCGTGGGACCCAGTACTTC
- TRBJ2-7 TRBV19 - CASSTQVSTNRAYEQYF TGTGCCAGTAGTACCCAGGTATCGACTAACCGGGCCTACGAGCAGTACTTC
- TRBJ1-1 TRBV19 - CASSSRTEAFF TGTGCCAGTAGTAGTAGGACTGAAGCTTTCTTT
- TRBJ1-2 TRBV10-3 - CATGGAGEARGYTF TGTGCCACTGGGGGGGCAGGGGAAGCTAGGGGCTACACCTTC
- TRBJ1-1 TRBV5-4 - CASSLGEEMEAFF TGTGCCAGCAGCTTGGGGGAGGAAATGGAGGCTTTCTTT
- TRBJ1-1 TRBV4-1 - CASSQDPQGGNTEAFF TGCGCCAGCAGCCAAGATCCCCAGGGCGGGAACACTGAAGCTTTCTTT
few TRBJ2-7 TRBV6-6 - CASSYRGGAYEQYF TGTGCCAGCAGTTACCGCGGTGGAGCCTACGAGCAGTACTTC
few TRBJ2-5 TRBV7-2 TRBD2 CASSPAYGGALGETQYF TGTGCCAGCAGCCCCGCGTACGGGGGGGCCTTGGGCGAGACCCAGTACTTC
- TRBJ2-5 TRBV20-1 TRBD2 CSGRGMETQYF TGCAGCGGGAGGGGCATGGAGACCCAGTACTTC
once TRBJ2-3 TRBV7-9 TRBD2 CASSSTSGGYTDTQYF TGTGCCAGCAGCTCGACTAGCGGGGGGTACACAGATACGCAGTATTTT
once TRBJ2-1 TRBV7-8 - CASSLGGRANEQFF TGTGCCAGCAGCTTAGGAGGCAGGGCGAATGAGCAGTTCTTC
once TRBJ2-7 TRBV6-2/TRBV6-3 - CASSGVDYEQYF TGTGCCAGCAGTGGGGTGGATTACGAGCAGTACTTC
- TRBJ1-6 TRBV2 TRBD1 CASSSPGTGGWDNSPLHF TGTGCCAGCAGCTCACCCGGGACAGGGGGATGGGATAATTCACCCCTCCACTTT
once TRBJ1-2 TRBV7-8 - CASSGGMNYGYTF TGTGCCAGCAGCGGGGGGATGAACTATGGCTACACCTTC